What follows are 31 T cell receptor beta chains derived from one specimen sequenced in a study of cytomegalovirus exposure and HLA in healthy donors. The PCR had 60 Vbeta and 13 Jbeta primers. Generated by immunoSEQ multiplex PCR, the TCRdb table keeps only in-frame clones and is missing some. The data include about 64,000 clones; the top ten clones carry around 3.6%. Sequenced sample: PBMCs. The receptor set was obtained from a woman between 18 and 30 years old in good health and CMV-seronegative.

The chain employs TRBV2 and TRBJ1-2; 8 bases map to TRBD1. The J segment lost 4 bases and the V segment lost 6 bases, leaving 10 bases of the junction unmatched. The CDR3 loop spans 15 amino acids. CDR1 is SNHLY, CDR2 FYNNEI, per germline. The CDR3 region has the DNA TGTGCCAGCAGCGCTGACAGGGGCGGCAGCTATGGCTACACCTTC. This codes for CASSADRGGSYGYTF.

The chain joins TRBV7-4 to TRBJ2-7, with D perhaps matching TRBD1 (5 bases). Trimming removed 1 base at V and 7 bases at J, with 14 bases between. Per the germline V gene, CDR1 is SGHVT and CDR2 is SQSDAQ. The CDR3 totals 14 residues. The DNA of the CDR3 is TGTGCCAGCAGCTTAGTTCCAGGGCTGAGGGAGCAGTACTTC. Its translation: CASSLVPGLREQYF.

V gene TRBV6-5 combines with J gene TRBJ1-5; D perhaps matches TRBD1 (5 bases). Deletions cut 6 bases from V and 7 bases from J, with 19 bases between. Per the germline V gene, CDR1 is MNHEY and CDR2 is SVGAGI. The CDR3 is 15 residues long. For the CDR3, the DNA is TGTGCCAGCAGAACTCGGGGGGATGATCGGCAGCCCCAGCATTTT. Translated: CASRTRGDDRQPQHF.

The genes are TRBV6-5 and TRBJ1-4; 8 bases match TRBD1. V gave up 0 bases and J gave up 7 bases; unmatched junction bases: 4. This CDR3 comprises 15 residues. Germline CDR1 is MNHEY and CDR2 is SVGAGI. CDR3: CASSYSDRAAEKLFF. DNA of the CDR3: TGTGCCAGCAGTTACTCGGACAGGGCGGCTGAAAAACTGTTTTTT.

The genes are TRBV5-1 and TRBJ2-1; D might be TRBD2 (5 bases). Per the germline V gene, CDR1 is SGHRS and CDR2 is YFSETQ. Trimming stripped 0 bases from V and 0 bases from J, with 16 bases between. This CDR3 contains 18 residues. The CDR3 spells CASSLVGGGSSSYNEQFF. Here the CDR3 DNA reads TGCGCCAGCAGCTTGGTGGGTGGCGGGTCCAGCTCCTACAATGAGCAGTTCTTC.

This rearrangement joins TRBV10-3 to TRBJ2-1; D possibly corresponds to TRBD2 (5 bases). The CDR3 contains 15 residues. Trimming left V 8 bases short and J 6 bases short, with 20 bases between. Germline loops: CDR1 ENHRY, CDR2 SYGVKD. CDR3 sequence reads: CAIAGEMGFTNEQFF. The CDR3 nucleotides are TGTGCCATCGCCGGGGAGATGGGGTTTACCAATGAGCAGTTCTTC.

The chain has TRBV28 and TRBJ2-7, with D tentatively TRBD1 (6 bases). V lost 3 bases and J lost 3, with 12 bases in between. The V gene's germline CDR1 is MDHEN and CDR2 SYDVKM. CDR3 length: 14 residues. CDR3 DNA sequence: TGTGCCAGCAGTTTCCTGGGACACCACTACGAGCAGTACTTC. This translates into CASSFLGHHYEQYF.

This chain joins TRBV4-1 and TRBJ1-2; TRBD1 is a possible D gene (6 bases). Trimming took off 2 bases at V and 7 bases at J, with 14 bases between the two ends. The CDR3 has 14 residues. In germline, CDR1 is MGHRA, CDR2 YSYEKL. The CDR3 is CASSQIGGPPGYTF. In DNA form, the CDR3 reads TGCGCCAGCAGCCAAATAGGGGGTCCCCCTGGCTACACCTTC.

The V and J genes are TRBV5-6 and TRBJ2-7; 9 bases agree with TRBD1. With 4 bases clipped from V and 2 bases from J, the junction kept 7 bases outside the gene matches. In germline, CDR1 is SGHDT, CDR2 YYEEEE. This CDR3 has 15 amino acids. Written as DNA, the CDR3 is TGTGCCAGCAGCCTGGGGGGACAGGGCCCCTACGAGCAGTACTTC. Its translation is CASSLGGQGPYEQYF.

Worth noting for this clone: One end of the junction varies from germline; a read error may be responsible. The chain has TRBV15 and TRBJ1-2; 10 positions agree with TRBD1. The CDR3 has 17 residues. Germline values: CDR1 LNHNV, CDR2 YYDKDF (reference sequence). The chain's CDR3 is CATSGEPDRGTNYGYTF. The DNA of the CDR3 is TGTGCCACCAGCGGAGAGCCGGACAGGGGGACCAACTATGGCTACACCTTC.

V and J are TRBV4-1 and TRBJ2-7; D is perhaps TRBD2 (6 bases). From germline, CDR1 is MGHRA and CDR2 YSYEKL. CDR3 length equals 12 residues. The germline V and J ends were trimmed by 3 bases and 3 bases, with 6 bases remaining between them. CDR3 nucleotides: TGCGCCAGCAGCCAGGAGGGCTACGAGCAGTACTTC. Residues: CASSQEGYEQYF.

The CDR3 DNA is TGTGCCAGTAGAGATGGTCTATTTGAGCAGTTCTTC. Protein product: CASRDGLFEQFF. The V call is TRBV19, the J call TRBJ2-1; D gene uncertain. The CDR3 runs 12 residues. The germline V gene encodes CDR1 LNHDA and CDR2 SQIVND (reference sequence). The germline V and J ends were trimmed by 6 bases and 9 bases, with 12 bases remaining between them.

The chain couples TRBV18 to TRBJ2-7, with D perhaps matching TRBD2 (5 bases). From germline, CDR1 is KGHSH and CDR2 LQKENI. The CDR3 is made up of 14 amino acids. V was clipped by 1 base and J by 7 bases, with 14 bases between them. CDR3 sequence (DNA): TGTGCCAGCTCACCACGGACTGCCAGTGGGGAGCAGTACTTC. It translates to CASSPRTASGEQYF.

The chain links TRBV4-1 to TRBJ1-2; no firm D call. The V end lost 3 bases, the J end lost 0 bases, and 14 bases lay between the germline ends. Germline V gene sequence: CDR1 MGHRA, CDR2 YSYEKL. There are 16 residues in the CDR3. The chain's CDR3 is CASSHPGGDPNYGYTF. The CDR3, as DNA: TGCGCCAGCAGCCATCCTGGAGGAGATCCTAACTATGGCTACACCTTC.

The chain couples TRBV7-6 to TRBJ2-7; 7 nucleotides line up with TRBD2. Germline lookup yields CDR1 SGHVS and CDR2 FNYEAQ. V was pared by 5 bases and J by 0 bases, with 4 bases of the junction left unmatched. This CDR3 region has 14 residues. The CDR3 DNA reads as TGTGCCAGCAGCCCCGGGGGGAGCTCCTACGAGCAGTACTTC. Translating it yields CASSPGGSSYEQYF.

The chain recombines TRBV13 with TRBJ2-7; 8 nucleotides agree with TRBD1. With V trimmed by 3 bases and J by 3 bases, 7 bases remained unmatched. CDR1 and CDR2 from the germline V gene are PRHDT and FYEKMQ (reference sequence). CDR3 length: 15 residues. CDR3 loop: CASSFGPGQGYEQYF. Here the CDR3 DNA reads TGTGCCAGCAGCTTCGGCCCAGGACAGGGCTACGAGCAGTACTTC.

The V call is TRBV6-1, the J call TRBJ1-5; D is unresolved. Trimming took off 2 bases at V and 5 bases at J, with 7 bases between the two ends. Germline V gene data show CDR1 as MNHNS and CDR2 as SASEGT. The CDR3 has 13 residues. CDR3 region: CASSESGYQPQHF. CDR3 DNA: TGTGCCAGCAGTGAAAGCGGCTATCAGCCCCAGCATTTT.

V gene TRBV30 combines with J gene TRBJ2-7; 9 bases map to TRBD1. In germline, CDR1 is GTSNPN, CDR2 SVGIG (reference sequence). V shed 7 bases and J 8 bases; nucleotides not matched to a gene: 12. The CDR3 has 13 residues. CDR3 bases: TGTGCCTCATCCCGGACAGGGGATGAGAAGCAGTACTTC. This sequence encodes CASSRTGDEKQYF.

CDR3 in amino acids: CASSVAGGREKLFF. CDR3 bases: TGTGCCAGCAGCGTAGCGGGGGGCAGAGAAAAACTGTTTTTT. The chain uses TRBV9 and TRBJ1-4; tentative D call: TRBD1 (6 bases). V was cut by 0 bases and J by 8 bases, with 11 bases left in between. Germline V gene lookup returns CDR1 SGDLS and CDR2 YYNGEE. The CDR3 loop spans 14 amino acids.

The V gene is TRBV13, the J gene TRBJ2-2; TRBD2 aligns across 7 bases. This CDR3 is 17 amino acids long. Losses at the gene ends were 5 bases for V and 2 bases for J; bases not matched to a gene: 11. Germline CDR1 is PRHDT and CDR2 is FYEKMQ (reference sequence). Here the CDR3 DNA reads TGTGCCAGCAGCGTGGTGAGGGAGCGGGGCAACACCGGGGAGCTGTTTTTT. Amino acids: CASSVVRERGNTGELFF.

This sequence joins TRBV9 and TRBJ1-4; D possibly corresponds to TRBD1 (5 bases). Trimming removed 4 bases from V and 7 bases from J, with 20 bases in between. This CDR3 comprises 16 residues. Germline CDR1 SGDLS, CDR2 YYNGEE. Here the CDR3 DNA reads TGTGCCAGCAGCCCCGGGGGAGGTACAGTGGCTGAAAAACTGTTTTTT. It is translated as CASSPGGGTVAEKLFF.

The J gene is TRBJ2-7, the V gene TRBV5-1; TRBD1 is a possible D gene (6 bases). Germline values: CDR1 SGHRS, CDR2 YFSETQ. The CDR3 sequence is 15 residues long. V gave up 0 bases and J gave up 2 bases, with 12 bases separating them. CDR3 sequence reads: CASSLDQGTTYEQYF. The CDR3 bases are TGCGCCAGCAGCTTGGACCAGGGGACCACCTACGAGCAGTACTTC.

The V call is TRBV7-6, the J call TRBJ2-7; 9 bases align to TRBD1. V was clipped by 1 base and J by 4 bases; unmatched bases: 2. CDR1 is SGHVS and CDR2 is FNYEAQ in the germline V gene. The CDR3 loop spans 14 amino acids. The chain's CDR3 is CASSLGQGGYEQYF. In DNA, the CDR3 is TGTGCCAGCAGCTTAGGACAGGGGGGTTACGAGCAGTACTTC. Combining the CDR3 with reference TRBV7-6 and TRBJ2-7 gives the whole variable domain GAGVSQSPRYKVTKRGQDVALRCDPISGHVSLYWYRQALGQGPEFLTYFNYEAQQDKSGLPNDRFSAERPEGSISTLTIQRTEQRDSAMYRCASSLGQGGYEQYFGPGTRLTVT.

The gene calls are TRBV7-8 and TRBJ1-6, with 8 nucleotides matching TRBD1. V lost 5 bases to trimming and J lost 7 bases; unmatched junction nucleotides: 4. The CDR3 runs 14 residues. Germline CDR1 and CDR2: SGHVS and FQNEAQ. CDR3: CASSRGQVNSPLHF. The CDR3 nucleotides are TGTGCCAGCAGCCGGGGACAGGTGAATTCACCCCTCCACTTT.

The rearrangement uses TRBV29-1 and TRBJ1-1; 7 nucleotides align to TRBD1. The CDR3 contains 13 residues. Germline V gene lookup returns CDR1 SQVTM and CDR2 ANQGSEA. V dropped 6 bases and J dropped 7; count of bases not matched to a gene: 11. CDR3 protein: CSVDPGTAREAFF. The CDR3 DNA is TGCAGCGTGGACCCCGGGACAGCCCGTGAAGCTTTCTTT.

This chain connects TRBV5-1 to TRBJ2-1; 10 positions agree with TRBD1. Trimming took 0 bases from V and 5 from J; bases not matched to a gene: 5. CDR1 is SGHRS, CDR2 YFSETQ, per germline. The CDR3 loop spans 16 amino acids. The CDR3 here is CASSLGDRGEDNEQFF. CDR3 coding DNA: TGCGCCAGCAGCTTGGGGGACAGGGGAGAGGACAATGAGCAGTTCTTC.

The chain links TRBV19 to TRBJ2-5; 7 bases line up with TRBD2. Germline V lookup: CDR1 LNHDA, CDR2 SQIVND (reference sequence). This CDR3 is 13 amino acids long. After removal of 5 bases from V and 4 bases from J, the junction contained 4 bases not matched to a gene. CDR3 DNA sequence: TGTGCCAGTAGTCGGGGGGTCCGAGAGACCCAGTACTTC. This encodes CASSRGVRETQYF.

The chain joins TRBV4-1 to TRBJ1-3, with 7 bases identical to TRBD1. V dropped 4 bases and J dropped 2; count of bases not matched to a gene: 5. Per the germline V gene, CDR1 is MGHRA and CDR2 is YSYEKL. The CDR3 is 15 residues long. The CDR3 nucleotides read TGCGCCAGCAGCCTACCAGGGGGAGCTGGAAACACCATATATTTT. It specifies CASSLPGGAGNTIYF.

The CDR3 DNA reads as TGTGCCAGCAGCTTTACAGGGGGACGGGGCTACACCTTC. Translation gives CASSFTGGRGYTF. The chain is built from TRBV11-3 and TRBJ1-2; 8 bases agree with TRBD1. This CDR3 region has 13 residues. CDR1 is SGHNT and CDR2 is YENEEA in the germline V gene. Trimming removed 3 bases from V and 8 bases from J; junction bases left unmatched: 5.

V is TRBV30 and J is TRBJ2-7, with a possible D match to TRBD1 (5 bases). The CDR3 spans 14 residues. V gave up 7 bases and J gave up 2 bases, with 18 bases separating them. CDR1 is GTSNPN, CDR2 SVGIG, per germline (reference sequence). The CDR3 region is CASRRPGNAYEQYF. CDR3 nucleotide sequence: TGTGCCTCCCGCCGGCCAGGGAACGCCTACGAGCAGTACTTC.

J is TRBJ2-1 and V is TRBV7-9, with a weak D call TRBD2 (6 bases). This CDR3 is 13 amino acids long. CDR1 and CDR2 from the germline V gene are SEHNR and FQNEAQ (reference sequence). V lost 5 bases and J 10 bases, leaving 15 bases between the germline ends. The CDR3 region is CASSHGRPEEQFF. For the CDR3, the DNA is TGTGCCAGCAGCCACGGGAGACCGGAAGAGCAGTTCTTC.